These 20 T cell receptor beta chains came from one sample sequenced in a study of T cells after yellow fever vaccination. TCRdb independently ran MiXCR on the 5' RACE reads; one entry per CDR3 protein. Altogether 120,000 or so distinct CDR3 sequences are present, about 8.2% being singletons, with the ten largest covering 40%. The source was CD8+ T cells sorted from PBMCs, collected on the day of the yellow fever booster vaccination. The receptors here all came from a man younger than 35 who received the YFV17D yellow fever vaccine.

This clonotype has at least ten counts. The chain links TRBV20-1 to TRBJ2-1; D is possibly TRBD1 (6 bases). CDR3 length: 15 amino acids. Germline V gene lookup returns CDR1 DFQATT and CDR2 SNEGSKA (reference sequence). V shed 0 bases and J shed 9 bases, with 18 bases lying between them. The CDR3, as DNA: TGCAGTGCTAGAGATGGGGCAGGGGAAGTCAGTGAGCAGTTCTTC. Protein: CSARDGAGEVSEQFF.

There are a few counts of this clonotype. The CDR3 loop is CASSLATTIYYGYTF. CDR3 DNA sequence: TGTGCCAGCAGCTTGGCCACGACCATATACTATGGCTACACCTTC. The rearrangement joins TRBV5-4 to TRBJ1-2, with no clear D. V lost 0 bases and J 3 bases, leaving 12 bases between the germline ends. The CDR3 has 15 amino acids. Germline CDR1 SGHNT, CDR2 YYREEE (reference sequence).

This clonotype was detected only a few times. V usage is TRBV9 and J usage is TRBJ2-1; TRBD2 matches 8 bases. V lost 0 bases to trimming and J lost 6 bases; unmatched junction nucleotides: 11. Germline lookup yields CDR1 SGDLS and CDR2 YYNGEE. This CDR3 comprises 17 residues. Here the CDR3 DNA reads TGTGCCAGCAGCGTAGGTACTGGGACTAGGTCATTCAATGAGCAGTTCTTC. Its translation: CASSVGTGTRSFNEQFF.

This clonotype was seen more than once but under ten times. The chain carries TRBV27 and TRBJ2-2, with TRBD2 matching over 8 bases. V lost 3 bases to trimming and J lost 2 bases; unmatched junction nucleotides: 2. Germline CDR1 and CDR2: MNHEY and SMNVEV (reference sequence). The CDR3 runs 15 residues. The CDR3 reads CASSFGLANTGELFF. The CDR3 nucleotides read TGTGCCAGCAGTTTCGGACTAGCTAACACCGGGGAGCTGTTTTTT.

CDR3 in amino acids: CASTRGVWNTDTQYF. In DNA, the CDR3 is TGTGCCAGCACACGGGGGGTATGGAACACAGATACGCAGTATTTT. The chain employs TRBV7-9 and TRBJ2-3, with 7 nucleotides matching TRBD2. With 7 bases clipped from V and 2 bases from J, the junction kept 9 bases outside the gene matches. Germline CDR1 is SEHNR and CDR2 is FQNEAQ (reference sequence). The CDR3 totals 15 residues.

This clonotype was counted only a few times. The genes are TRBV5-5 and TRBJ2-1, with 10 positions matching TRBD2. The CDR3 extends over 16 amino acids. J was trimmed by 7 bases and V by 4 bases; bases with no gene match: 11. Germline V gene sequence: CDR1 SGHKS, CDR2 YYEKEE (reference sequence). The CDR3 spells CASSGTAGGLGNEQFF. Written as DNA, the CDR3 is TGTGCCAGCAGCGGGACAGCGGGGGGGCTTGGGAATGAGCAGTTCTTC.

The sample holds many counts of this clonotype. V gene TRBV6-5 combines with J gene TRBJ1-1; D may be TRBD1 (6 bases). The germline CDR1 and CDR2 sequences are MNHEY and SVGAGI. This CDR3 comprises 13 residues. V shed 3 bases and J shed 7 bases, with 12 bases lying between them. In nucleotides, the CDR3 is TGTGCCAGCAGTTATTGGGGGCAGGGTGAAGCTTTCTTT. Amino acids: CASSYWGQGEAFF.

This clonotype was counted only a few times. The CDR3 coding sequence is TGCGCCAGCAGCCGGGCAGGGTCGAATCAGCCCCAGCATTTT. Amino acids: CASSRAGSNQPQHF. The V gene is TRBV4-1, the J gene TRBJ1-5; a possible D gene is TRBD1 (5 bases). The germline V gene has CDR1 MGHRA and CDR2 YSYEKL. V was clipped by 4 bases and J by 4 bases, with 11 bases between them. The CDR3 has 14 residues.

This clonotype was counted a few times. The chain uses TRBV7-6 and TRBJ1-1, with a weak D call TRBD1 (5 bases). CDR3 size: 15 residues. Per germline, CDR1 SGHVS and CDR2 FNYEAQ. Trimming left V 2 bases short and J 1 base short, with 11 bases between. The CDR3 DNA reads TGTGCCAGCAGCTTAACTGGGGGGGAGAACACTGAAGCTTTCTTT. Protein product: CASSLTGGENTEAFF.

J is TRBJ2-3 and V is TRBV7-2; TRBD2 matches at 8 bases. Germline values: CDR1 SGHTA, CDR2 FQGNSA. Trimming removed 5 bases from V and 1 base from J; junction bases left unmatched: 5. CDR3 length equals 15 residues. The DNA for the CDR3 is TGTGCCAGCAGCACAACTAGCGGACGCACAGATACGCAGTATTTT. Its translation is CASSTTSGRTDTQYF.

This clonotype was counted a few times. At one end the junction does not follow the germline gene, possibly because of a read error. The gene calls are TRBV7-7 and TRBJ2-1, with 9 bases that match TRBD2. Germline V CDR1 and CDR2: SSHAT, FNYEAQ (reference sequence). CDR3 length equals 15 residues. The CDR3 region has the DNA TGTGCTAGCAGCCTGGTAGCGGGGGCCTACAATGAGCAGTTCTTC. Its protein is CASSLVAGAYNEQFF.

The rearrangement links TRBV20-1 to TRBJ2-5, with 9 positions matching TRBD2. From germline, CDR1 is DFQATT and CDR2 SNEGSKA (reference sequence). This CDR3 is built from 18 residues. The junction had 14 bases not matched to a gene; V was cut back by 1 base and J by 2 bases. Here the CDR3 DNA reads TGCAGTGCTAGAGGTGGTAGCGGGGGCCAGAGTCGTCAAGAGACCCAGTACTTC. This codes for CSARGGSGGQSRQETQYF.

J is TRBJ2-7 and V is TRBV5-1; D gene uncertain. The CDR3 totals 15 residues. Germline V gene sequence: CDR1 SGHRS, CDR2 YFSETQ. Deletions cut 0 bases from V and 2 bases from J, with 12 bases between. DNA of the CDR3: TGCGCCAGCAGCTTGGGGATGATTTCCCCCTACGAGCAGTACTTC. Translating gives CASSLGMISPYEQYF. Complete variable domain (other parts from reference TRBV5-1 and TRBJ2-7): KAGVTQTPRYLIKTRGQQVTLSCSPISGHRSVSWYQQTPGQGLQFLFEYFSETQRNKGNFPGRFSGRQFSNSRSEMNVSTLELGDSALYLCASSLGMISPYEQYFGPGTRLTVT.

This clonotype was detected a few times. V gene TRBV11-2 combines with J gene TRBJ2-5, with D possibly being TRBD1 (5 bases). Germline CDR1 reads SGHAT; CDR2 reads FQNNGV. This CDR3 spans 15 amino acids. The V and J ends lost 2 bases and 5 bases respectively, with 15 bases between them. This CDR3 is CASSLIGPTGETQYF. In nucleotides, the CDR3 is TGTGCCAGCAGCTTAATCGGACCCACAGGCGAGACCCAGTACTTC.

This clonotype was seen many times. This chain joins TRBV10-3 and TRBJ2-3; 7 bases agree with TRBD2. Germline values: CDR1 ENHRY, CDR2 SYGVKD. The CDR3 runs 16 residues. With V trimmed by 4 bases and J by 3 bases, 10 bases remained unmatched. The CDR3 sequence is CAISGAGSLATDTQYF. CDR3 in DNA: TGTGCCATCAGTGGAGCGGGGAGTCTAGCAACAGATACGCAGTATTTT.

This rearrangement joins TRBV6-5 to TRBJ2-2, with 8 bases fitting TRBD2. CDR3 length: 16 residues. Trimming at V came to 8 bases and at J to 6 bases, leaving 14 bases not matched to a gene. The V gene's germline CDR1 is MNHEY and CDR2 SVGAGI. The CDR3 sequence is CASSPPGGGWAGELFF. The CDR3 DNA sequence: TGTGCCAGCTCCCCCCCGGGCGGGGGGTGGGCCGGGGAGCTGTTTTTT.

This clonotype was found a few times. The gene calls are TRBV7-8 and TRBJ2-3, with a weak D call TRBD1 (5 bases). From germline, CDR1 is SGHVS and CDR2 FQNEAQ. The V end lost 3 bases, the J end lost 5 bases, and 6 bases lay between the germline ends. The CDR3 covers 12 residues. In DNA, the CDR3 is TGTGCCAGCAGCTTTAGGGGAGATACGCAGTATTTT. Translating gives CASSFRGDTQYF.

This clonotype was found a few times. The chain employs TRBV9 and TRBJ2-1, with no clear D. The CDR3 contains 16 residues. V shed 0 bases and J shed 0 bases, with 10 bases lying between them. Germline CDR1 reads SGDLS; CDR2 reads YYNGEE. The CDR3 is CASSVDGESSYNEQFF. CDR3 nucleotides: TGTGCCAGCAGCGTAGATGGCGAGAGCTCCTACAATGAGCAGTTCTTC.

The chain is built from TRBV27 and TRBJ1-6, with TRBD1 matching over 7 bases. The germline gives CDR1 MNHEY, CDR2 SMNVEV (reference sequence). There are 15 residues in the CDR3. V lost 2 bases to trimming and J lost 10 bases; unmatched junction nucleotides: 8. The CDR3 protein is CASSLRQGVQSPLHF. The CDR3 bases are TGTGCCAGCAGTTTACGGCAGGGGGTACAGTCACCCCTCCACTTT.

The gene calls are TRBV19 and TRBJ2-1, with D perhaps TRBD1 or TRBD2 (6 bases each). V lost 4 bases to trimming and J lost 2 bases, with 12 bases between them. Germline loops: CDR1 LNHDA, CDR2 SQIVND (reference sequence). The length of the CDR3 is 15 residues. The CDR3 is CASSSGGGPYNEQFF. For the CDR3, the DNA is TGTGCCAGTAGTAGTGGTGGGGGGCCCTACAATGAGCAGTTCTTC.